The T cell receptor gamma chain described here comes from a study of gamma delta lymphoproliferative disorders and STAT genes. The overall study: Gamma-chain libraries were built from at least 50 ng of genomic DNA with the LymphoTrack Dx TCRG Assay. The EuroClonality-NGS protocol was used to prepare delta libraries.

By proportion, this clone is medium-sized (0.01 to 0.1%). V lost 3 bases to trimming and J lost 12 bases; unmatched junction nucleotides: 5. CDR1 and CDR2 (germline): GITISATS, ISYDGTV (reference sequence). The CDR3 runs 10 residues. TCRdb redid the clone calls on the multiplex PCR reads with CATT. The sample holds more than 1,500 gamma-chain clones, 6% to 8% seen once. Genomic DNA from isolated PBMCs served as the sequencing template. All patient samples were collected while patients were off therapy or before therapy. The rearrangement joins TRGV9 to TRGJ1 or TRGJ2. The J gene was missing in TCRdb and was found by matching the end of the DNA to germline. This receptor was identified in a human donor with gamma-delta T-cell large granular lymphocyte leukemia. The specimen sequenced was blood. CDR3 amino acids: CALWESGKLF. DNA of the CDR3: TGTGCCTTGTGGGAGTCCGGGAAACTCTTT.